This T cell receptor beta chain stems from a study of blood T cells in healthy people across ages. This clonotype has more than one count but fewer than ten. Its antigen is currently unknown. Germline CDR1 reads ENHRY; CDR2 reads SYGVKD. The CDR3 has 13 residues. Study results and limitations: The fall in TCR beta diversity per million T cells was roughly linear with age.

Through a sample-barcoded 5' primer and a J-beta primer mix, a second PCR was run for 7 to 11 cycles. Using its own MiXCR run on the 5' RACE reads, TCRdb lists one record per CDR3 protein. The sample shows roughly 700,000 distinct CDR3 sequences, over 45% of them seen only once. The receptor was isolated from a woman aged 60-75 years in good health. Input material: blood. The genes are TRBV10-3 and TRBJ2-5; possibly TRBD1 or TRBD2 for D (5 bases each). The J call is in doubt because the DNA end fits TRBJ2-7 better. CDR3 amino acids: CAIGRDAPYEQYF. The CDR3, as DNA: TGTGCCATCGGCCGGGACGCACCGTACGAGCAGTACTTC.